Included here is one T cell receptor beta chain sequence, with context. Its antigen is undetermined. This sample is part of a study of T cells after yellow fever vaccination. Study information: Fractions containing few cells were prepared with SMART-Seq v4 Ultra Low Input.

Study observations and caveats: The CD4 and CD8 compartments had a small share of their clonotypes in common. Clones from primary vaccination mostly reappeared after the booster (approximately 95% CD4, about 85% CD8).

Template switching with 5'RACE generated the TCR cDNA and added a universal primer site and UMIs. TCRdb re-derived calls from the 5' RACE reads in MiXCR, one entry per CDR3 protein. The sample consists of 300,000 or so distinct CDR3 sequences, 3% to 4.5% of them appearing once. The ends were cut back, 3 bases at V and 14 bases at J, with 22 bases in the middle. From germline, CDR1 is SGDLS and CDR2 YYNGEE. The CDR3 loop spans 14 amino acids. The rearrangement uses TRBV9 and TRBJ2-3, with D tentatively TRBD1 or TRBD2 (5 bases each). The sequence was collected from a man aged 18 to 35 who received the YFV17D yellow fever vaccine. The sample here was PBMCs, taken 5 days after the yellow fever booster vaccination. CDR3 nucleotides: TGTGCCAGCAGCGCACGAGGGGTAGGGACCAGCCTGTATTTT. Its protein is CASSARGVGTSLYF.